This T cell receptor (beta chain) was retrieved from a study of spatial heterogeneity in lung cancer. The CDR3 loop spans 14 amino acids. Germline CDR1 reads LNHDA; CDR2 reads SQIVND (reference sequence). The J segment lost 6 bases and the V segment lost 5 bases, leaving 5 bases of the junction unmatched. In TCRdb, the 5' RACE reads were re-called with MiXCR into one record per CDR3 protein. The sample records about 48,000 distinct CDR3 sequences, approximately 5.7% being singletons. This clonotype has a count of ten or more. The time point: sample taken at primary tumor resection. The V call is TRBV19, the J call TRBJ2-3; TRBD2 aligns across 10 bases. The input for sequencing was PBMCs, taken at surgery. This TCR was recovered from a male donor with early-stage non-small cell lung cancer. The CDR3 spells CASSEREGLDTQYF. The CDR3 DNA sequence: TGTGCCAGTAGTGAGCGGGAGGGCCTGGATACGCAGTATTTT.